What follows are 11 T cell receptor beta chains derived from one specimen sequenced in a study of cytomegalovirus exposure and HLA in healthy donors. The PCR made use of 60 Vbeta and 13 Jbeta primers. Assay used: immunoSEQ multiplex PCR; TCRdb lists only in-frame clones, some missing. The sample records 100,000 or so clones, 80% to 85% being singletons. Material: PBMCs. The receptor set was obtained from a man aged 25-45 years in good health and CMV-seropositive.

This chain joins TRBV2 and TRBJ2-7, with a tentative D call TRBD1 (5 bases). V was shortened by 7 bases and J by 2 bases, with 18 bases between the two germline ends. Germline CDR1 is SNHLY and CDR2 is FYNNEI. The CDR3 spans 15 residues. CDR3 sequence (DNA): TGTGCCAGCACTCTAACACAGGCATATACCTACGAGCAGTACTTC. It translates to CASTLTQAYTYEQYF.

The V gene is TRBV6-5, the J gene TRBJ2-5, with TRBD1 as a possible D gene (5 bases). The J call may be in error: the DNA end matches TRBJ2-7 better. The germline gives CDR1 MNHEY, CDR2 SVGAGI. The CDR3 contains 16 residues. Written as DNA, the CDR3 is TGTGCCAGCAGTTCTGACAGTTATAGTTTGGCCTACGAGCAGTACTTC. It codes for CASSSDSYSLAYEQYF.

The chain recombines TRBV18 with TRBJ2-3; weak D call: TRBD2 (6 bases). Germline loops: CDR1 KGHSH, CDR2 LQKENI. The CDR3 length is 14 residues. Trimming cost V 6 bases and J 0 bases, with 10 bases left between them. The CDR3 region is CASSPSASTDTQYF. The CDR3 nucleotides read TGTGCCAGCTCCCCTAGCGCGAGCACAGATACGCAGTATTTT.

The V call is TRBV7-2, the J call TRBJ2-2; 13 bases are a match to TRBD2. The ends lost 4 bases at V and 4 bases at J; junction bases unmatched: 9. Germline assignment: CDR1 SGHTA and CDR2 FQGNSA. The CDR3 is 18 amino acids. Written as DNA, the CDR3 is TGTGCCAGCAGCTCCGGGACTAGCGGGGCCCTGGGCACCGGGGAGCTGTTTTTT. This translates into CASSSGTSGALGTGELFF.

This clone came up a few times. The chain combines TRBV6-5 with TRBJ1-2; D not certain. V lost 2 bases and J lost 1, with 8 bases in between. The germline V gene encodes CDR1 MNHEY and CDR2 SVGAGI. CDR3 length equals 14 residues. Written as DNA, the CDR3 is TGTGCCAGCAGTTACAGAGAGTTTAACTATGGCTACACCTTC. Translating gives CASSYREFNYGYTF.

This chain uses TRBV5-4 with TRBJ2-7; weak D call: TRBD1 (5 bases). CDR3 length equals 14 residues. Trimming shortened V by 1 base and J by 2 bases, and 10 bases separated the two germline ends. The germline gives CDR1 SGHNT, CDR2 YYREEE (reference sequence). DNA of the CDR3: TGTGCCAGCAGCTTGTCGACAGCTACCTACGAGCAGTACTTC. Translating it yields CASSLSTATYEQYF.

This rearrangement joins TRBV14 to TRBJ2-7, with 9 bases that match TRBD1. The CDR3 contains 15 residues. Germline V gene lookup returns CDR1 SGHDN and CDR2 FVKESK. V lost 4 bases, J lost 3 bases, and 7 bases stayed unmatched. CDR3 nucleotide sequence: TGTGCCAGCAGCCCCAACGACAGGGGGGACTACGAGCAGTACTTC. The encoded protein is CASSPNDRGDYEQYF.

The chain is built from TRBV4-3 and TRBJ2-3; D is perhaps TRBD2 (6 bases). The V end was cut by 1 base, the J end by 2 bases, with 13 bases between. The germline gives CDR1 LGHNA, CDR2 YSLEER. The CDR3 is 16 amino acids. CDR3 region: CASSQVGSGYTDTQYF. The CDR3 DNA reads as TGCGCCAGCAGCCAAGTGGGTAGCGGTTACACAGATACGCAGTATTTT.

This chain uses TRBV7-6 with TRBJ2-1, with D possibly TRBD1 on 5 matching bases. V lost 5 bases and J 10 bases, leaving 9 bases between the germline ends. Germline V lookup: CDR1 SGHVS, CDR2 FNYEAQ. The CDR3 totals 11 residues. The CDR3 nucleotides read TGTGCCAGCAGCCCAGGGTGGGAGCAGTTCTTC. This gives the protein CASSPGWEQFF.

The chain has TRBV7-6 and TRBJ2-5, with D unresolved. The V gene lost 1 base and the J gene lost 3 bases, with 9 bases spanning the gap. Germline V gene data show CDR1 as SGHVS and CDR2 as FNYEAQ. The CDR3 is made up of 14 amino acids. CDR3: CASSLDTDKETQYF. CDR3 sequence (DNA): TGTGCCAGCAGCTTAGACACAGATAAAGAGACCCAGTACTTC. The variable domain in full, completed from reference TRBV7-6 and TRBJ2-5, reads GAGVSQSPRYKVTKRGQDVALRCDPISGHVSLYWYRQALGQGPEFLTYFNYEAQQDKSGLPNDRFSAERPEGSISTLTIQRTEQRDSAMYRCASSLDTDKETQYFGPGTRLLVL.

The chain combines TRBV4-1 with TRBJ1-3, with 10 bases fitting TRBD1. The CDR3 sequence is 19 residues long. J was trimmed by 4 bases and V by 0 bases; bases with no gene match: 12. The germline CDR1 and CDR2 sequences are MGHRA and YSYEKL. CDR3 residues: CASSQDLEPGQGPGNTIYF. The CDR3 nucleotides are TGCGCCAGCAGCCAAGATCTAGAGCCGGGACAGGGGCCGGGAAACACCATATATTTT.